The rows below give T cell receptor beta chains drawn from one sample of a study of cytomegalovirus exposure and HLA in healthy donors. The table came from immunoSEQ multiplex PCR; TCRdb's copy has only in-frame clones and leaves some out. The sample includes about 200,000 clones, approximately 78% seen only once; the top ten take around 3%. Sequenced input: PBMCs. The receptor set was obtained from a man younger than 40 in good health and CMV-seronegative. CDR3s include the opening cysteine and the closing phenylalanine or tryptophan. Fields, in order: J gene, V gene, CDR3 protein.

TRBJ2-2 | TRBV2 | CASSGDRVTGELFF
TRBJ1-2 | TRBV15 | CATSRRANYGYTF
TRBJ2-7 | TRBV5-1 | CASSTGNHEQYF
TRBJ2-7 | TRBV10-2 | CASSGVGGERGQYF
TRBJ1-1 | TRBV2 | CASSEGGRRENTEAFF
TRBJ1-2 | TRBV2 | CAKTGARGYTF
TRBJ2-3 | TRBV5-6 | CASSLLATTDTQYF
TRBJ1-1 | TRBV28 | CASSLEGRPPTSEAFF
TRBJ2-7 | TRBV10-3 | CAISESTAFGEQYF
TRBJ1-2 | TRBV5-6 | CASSLSREGFGHTF
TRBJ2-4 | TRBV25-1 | CASSVRDLGTLKNIQYF
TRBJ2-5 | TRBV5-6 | CASSLSAGGETQYF
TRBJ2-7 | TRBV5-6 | CARCRDRDEQYF
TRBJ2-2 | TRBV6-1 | CASRQEGTAGELFF
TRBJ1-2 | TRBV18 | CASSPREGYGYTF
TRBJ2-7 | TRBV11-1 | CASSSTQGPYEQYF
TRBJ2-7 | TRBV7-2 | CASSLAGGPVYEQYF
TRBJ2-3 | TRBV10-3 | CAISERPGQGRTDTQYF
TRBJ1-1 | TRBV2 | CASTARLINTEAFF